These 14 T cell receptor beta chains originate from one sample sequenced in a study of blood T cell repertoires in COVID-19. Generated by immunoSEQ multiplex PCR, the TCRdb table keeps only in-frame clones and is missing some. The top ten clones hold around 10% of a sample with about 250,000 clones, about 82% of them seen once. Sequencing used PBMCs or T cells enriched from blood (not recorded which). These receptors all stem from a woman aged 45-60 years with acute COVID-19.

V usage is TRBV19 and J usage is TRBJ1-1; a weak D match, TRBD1 (6 bases). In germline, CDR1 is LNHDA, CDR2 SQIVND (reference sequence). There are 15 residues in the CDR3. Between the trimmed V and J ends, which lost 6 bases and 6 bases, there was a span of 20 bases. The CDR3 nucleotides read TGTGCCAGTAGCCCCTTTGGGGGGGGCGGCCCTGAAGCTTTCTTT. Residues: CASSPFGGGGPEAFF.

The genes are TRBV12-3 or TRBV12-4 and TRBJ1-1; 10 nucleotides agree with TRBD1. Trimming cost V 6 bases and J 10 bases; bases outside gene matches: 5. The CDR3 covers 12 residues. The CDR3 DNA reads TGTGCCAGCAGGACAGGGGGCGGCGGAGCTTTCTTT. It specifies CASRTGGGGAFF.

This chain links TRBV19 with TRBJ1-2; D is perhaps TRBD1 (5 bases). Germline V gene lookup returns CDR1 LNHDA and CDR2 SQIVND (reference sequence). The CDR3 extends over 17 amino acids. V gave up 5 bases and J gave up 4 bases, with 23 bases separating them. This chain's CDR3 is CASSLRTWDSGAYGYTF. In DNA, the CDR3 is TGTGCCAGTAGTCTTCGGACTTGGGACTCCGGGGCCTATGGCTACACCTTC.

The chain uses TRBV7-9 and TRBJ1-1; no clear D gene. V lost 5 bases to trimming and J lost 2 bases, with 15 bases between them. Germline V gives CDR1 SEHNR, CDR2 FQNEAQ (reference sequence). The CDR3 spans 15 residues. The chain's CDR3 is CASSRETPLNTEAFF. DNA of the CDR3: TGTGCCAGCAGCAGAGAGACACCTCTTAACACTGAAGCTTTCTTT.

V usage is TRBV10-3 and J usage is TRBJ2-5, with D hard to call. This CDR3 region has 13 residues. Germline V gene lookup returns CDR1 ENHRY and CDR2 SYGVKD. V shed 4 bases and J shed 5 bases, with 11 bases lying between them. The CDR3 spells CAISARVEETQYF. The CDR3 nucleotides are TGTGCCATCAGTGCACGGGTAGAGGAGACCCAGTACTTC.

The gene calls are TRBV6-5 and TRBJ1-2, with D perhaps TRBD1 (6 bases). This CDR3 has 15 residues. The V end lost 6 bases, the J end lost 4 bases, and 18 bases lay between the germline ends. CDR1 MNHEY and CDR2 SVGAGI come from the germline V gene. CDR3 region: CASSRTPGQGYGYTF. CDR3 coding DNA: TGTGCCAGCAGCCGAACGCCGGGACAAGGCTATGGCTACACCTTC.

The chain couples TRBV14 to TRBJ2-1; 12 positions agree with TRBD2. The V segment lost 1 base and the J segment 4 bases; nucleotides outside the gene matches: 5. The CDR3 is 17 amino acids. The germline V gene encodes CDR1 SGHDN and CDR2 FVKESK. In DNA form, the CDR3 reads TGTGCCAGCAGCCAAGGGCTAGCGGGGGGGCGATACAATGAGCAGTTCTTC. Translation gives CASSQGLAGGRYNEQFF.

The rearrangement joins TRBV29-1 to TRBJ1-2; TRBD1 is a possible D gene (6 bases). Germline values: CDR1 SQVTM, CDR2 ANQGSEA. The CDR3 is 15 amino acids. Trimming left V 4 bases short and J 4 bases short, with 19 bases between. CDR3: CSVGSGAGVAYGYTF. DNA of the CDR3: TGCAGCGTTGGGTCTGGGGCAGGGGTTGCCTATGGCTACACCTTC.

The chain recombines TRBV19 with TRBJ1-5; 9 bases align to TRBD1. The CDR3 has 17 residues. The V segment lost 5 bases and the J segment 0 bases; nucleotides outside the gene matches: 8. Germline CDR1 and CDR2: LNHDA and SQIVND (reference sequence). The CDR3 DNA sequence: TGTGCCAGTAGTTTGGGAAAACAGGGGGCTAGCAATCAGCCCCAGCATTTT. Translation gives CASSLGKQGASNQPQHF.

The rearrangement uses TRBV2 and TRBJ1-1; 8 nucleotides align to TRBD1. V lost 6 bases and J lost 5; bases outside the gene matches: 11. The germline gives CDR1 SNHLY, CDR2 FYNNEI. The CDR3 has 15 amino acids. As DNA, the CDR3 is TGTGCCAGCAGCCTCGGACAGGGAACTTCGACTGAAGCTTTCTTT. Protein sequence: CASSLGQGTSTEAFF.

The CDR3: CASRTGMVGEAFF. CDR3 nucleotides: TGTGCCAGCAGGACAGGGATGGTGGGTGAAGCTTTCTTT. The chain employs TRBV6-5 and TRBJ1-1; the match to TRBD1 covers 7 bases. The ends lost 6 bases at V and 7 bases at J; junction bases unmatched: 8. Germline lookup yields CDR1 MNHEY and CDR2 SVGAGI. The CDR3 is 13 residues long.

The rearrangement links TRBV4-3 to TRBJ2-1; unclear D gene. Germline-derived CDR1 and CDR2 are LGHNA and YSLEER. CDR3 length equals 13 residues. Trimming stripped 0 bases from V and 7 bases from J, with 7 bases between. The CDR3: CASSQDVRNEQFF. CDR3 DNA: TGCGCCAGCAGCCAAGACGTCCGGAATGAGCAGTTCTTC.

The genes are TRBV13 and TRBJ2-7; 8 positions match TRBD1. Germline V lookup: CDR1 PRHDT, CDR2 FYEKMQ (reference sequence). The CDR3 sequence is 18 residues long. V gave up 5 bases and J gave up 1 base; unmatched junction bases: 16. DNA for the CDR3: TGTGCCAGCAGCCCCCGGACAGGGTTCGGGTTAAATTCCTACGAGCAGTACTTC. Translated: CASSPRTGFGLNSYEQYF.

The rearrangement uses TRBV4-3 and TRBJ1-1; TRBD1 is a possible D gene (6 bases). V was pared by 1 base and J by 1 base, with 16 bases between. This CDR3 is built from 17 residues. Germline CDR1 reads LGHNA; CDR2 reads YSLEER. CDR3 bases: TGCGCCAGCAGCCAAGGGGGCCCCGGGACACCGAACACTGAAGCTTTCTTT. Protein product: CASSQGGPGTPNTEAFF.